This record concerns one T cell receptor beta chain sequence. Its target is not known. Beta-chain TCR cDNA was generated via 5'RACE template switching with UMIs. TCRdb re-called the 5' RACE reads and shows each CDR3 protein once, DNA omitted. The sample totals about half a million distinct CDR3 sequences. This record belongs to a study of T cells expressing NK-cell markers. The study, taken as a whole, reports: Also leading the CD3+CD56-NKG2C+ fraction in several donors were these clonotypes. HCMV specificity of expanded NKG2C+ T cell clones remained unclear.

CDR3 length: 13 amino acids. The germline CDR1 and CDR2 sequences are SQVTM and ANQGSEA. Sample: blood T cells: a sorted CD56 or NKG2C T cell subset, CD4+ or CD8+ T cells, or bulk PBMC T cells (not recorded which). The V gene is TRBV29-1, the J gene TRBJ2-3; TCRdb's D call of TRBD1 is untestable without DNA. The receptor was derived from a woman aged 45-60 years in good health. The CDR3 sequence is CSVVLLVGGTQYF.